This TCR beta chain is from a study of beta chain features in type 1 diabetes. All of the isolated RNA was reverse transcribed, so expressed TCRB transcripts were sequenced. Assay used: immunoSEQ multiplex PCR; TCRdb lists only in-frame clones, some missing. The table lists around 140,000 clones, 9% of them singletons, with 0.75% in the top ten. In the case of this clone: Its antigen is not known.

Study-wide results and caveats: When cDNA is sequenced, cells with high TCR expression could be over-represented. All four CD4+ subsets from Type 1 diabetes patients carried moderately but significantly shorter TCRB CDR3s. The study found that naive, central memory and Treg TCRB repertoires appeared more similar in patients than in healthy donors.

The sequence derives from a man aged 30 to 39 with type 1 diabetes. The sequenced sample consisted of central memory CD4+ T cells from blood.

The CDR3 here is CASSPRDSGYEQYF. CDR3 nucleotides: TGTGCCAGCAGTCCGCGGGACAGCGGCTACGAGCAGTACTTC. The chain couples TRBV27 to TRBJ2-7; tentative D call: TRBD1 (7 bases). Germline V gene lookup returns CDR1 MNHEY and CDR2 SMNVEV (reference sequence). Trimming left V 5 bases short and J 3 bases short, with 14 bases between. This CDR3 spans 14 amino acids.